A selection of T cell receptor beta chains follows, all from one sample in a study of PD-1 blockade in classical Hodgkin lymphoma. This table comes from immunoSEQ multiplex PCR, and its TCRdb copy is limited to in-frame clones, with some not included. Of tens of thousands of clones in the sample, around 91% were seen once. Here the sequenced sample was peripheral blood mononuclear cells (PBMCs), taken at baseline. The source is a human donor with classical Hodgkin lymphoma. The CDR3 runs from the conserved cysteine through the conserved F or W. The D gene is left open where the match is weak. Only some rows state a clone size, as once, few, many or a class for expanded clones.

>NA|TRBD1|TRBJ1-2|TRBV7-9
TGTGCCAGCAGCCAGCCGGGACAGAGCTATGGCTACACCTTC
CASSQPGQSYGYTF
>NA|NA|TRBJ2-4|TRBV9
TGTGCCAGCAGCGAAGGGGAGGCCCAAAACATTCAGTACTTC
CASSEGEAQNIQYF
>NA|NA|TRBJ1-1|TRBV5-1
TGCGCCAGCAGCTTGGTCATGGGCGACACTGAAGCTTTCTTT
CASSLVMGDTEAFF
>NA|NA|TRBJ2-4|TRBV30
TGTGCCTGGAGTGTTGACAGCCATATGGTGTCGTACTTC
CAWSVDSHMVSYF
>NA|NA|TRBJ2-1|TRBV19
TGTGCCAGTAGTAGAGGGGGGAACGGACTCACCTTCAATGAGCAGTTCTTC
CASSRGGNGLTFNEQFF
>NA|NA|TRBJ1-1|TRBV7-9
TGTGCCAGCAGCTTAGCGGACAGATTGAACACTGAAGCTTTCTTT
CASSLADRLNTEAFF
>NA|NA|TRBJ2-5|TRBV7-6
TGTGCCAGCAGCTGGGGGGGCAGAGAGACCCAGTACTTC
CASSWGGRETQYF
>once|NA|TRBJ1-1|TRBV7-9
TGTGCCAGCAGCTTAGTCCCTCACAGCGACACTGAAGCTTTCTTT
CASSLVPHSDTEAFF
>NA|NA|TRBJ2-6|TRBV2
TGTGCCAGCAGTGCTAGCGCGTCAGGGGCCAACGTCCTGACTTTC
CASSASASGANVLTF
>NA|NA|TRBJ2-5|TRBV14
TGTGCCAGCAGCCAAGTCGGACTCGAAGAGACCCAGTACTTC
CASSQVGLEETQYF
>NA|TRBD1|TRBJ1-5|TRBV18
TGTGCCAGCTCTAGGACAGGGTCGGGGGATCAGCCCCAGCATTTT
CASSRTGSGDQPQHF
>NA|NA|TRBJ1-1|TRBV5-1
TGCGCCAGCAGCTTATCTGCCGGGACTCTGAACACTGAAGCTTTCTTT
CASSLSAGTLNTEAFF
>NA|TRBD1|TRBJ1-4|TRBV12-5
TGTGCTAGTGGTTTGGTACGGGACAGACCGGAAAAACTGTTTTTT
CASGLVRDRPEKLFF
>NA|NA|TRBJ2-7|TRBV5-1
TGCGCCAGCTGCCCCGGGCTCTCTCCCTACGAGCAGTACTTC
CASCPGLSPYEQYF